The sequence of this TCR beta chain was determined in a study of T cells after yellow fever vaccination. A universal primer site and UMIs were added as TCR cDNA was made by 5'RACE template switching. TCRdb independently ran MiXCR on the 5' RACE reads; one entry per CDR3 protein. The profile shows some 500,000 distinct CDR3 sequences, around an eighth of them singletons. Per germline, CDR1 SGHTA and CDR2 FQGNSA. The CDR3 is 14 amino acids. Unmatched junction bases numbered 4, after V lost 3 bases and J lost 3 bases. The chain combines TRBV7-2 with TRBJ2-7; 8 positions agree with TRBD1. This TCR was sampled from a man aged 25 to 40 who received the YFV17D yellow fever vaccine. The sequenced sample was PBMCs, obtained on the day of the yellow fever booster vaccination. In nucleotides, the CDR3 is TGTGCCAGCAGCTTCGACAGGGGAGGCTACGAGCAGTACTTC. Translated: CASSFDRGGYEQYF.